This T cell receptor beta chain was sequenced during a study of CXCR3-negative and CXCR3-positive naive CD8 T cells. Germline CDR1 LNHDA, CDR2 SQIVND (reference sequence). This CDR3 spans 14 amino acids. All TRB cDNA libraries came from 5' RACE performed with UMI labels. TCRdb reprocessed the 5' RACE reads and stores each CDR3 protein as one record, lacking DNA. Recorded for this sample: tens of thousands of distinct CDR3 sequences. Specimen: naive CXCR3- CD8+ T cells from blood. The sample's subset: CD45RO-CCR7+CD27+CD95- naive CD8+ T cells lacking CXCR3 (TNR3-). This TCR was sampled from a human donor in good health. Some clones in this sample may be carry-over from other donors' samples. The V gene is TRBV19, the J gene TRBJ2-1; TCRdb outputs TRBD2, but without DNA this stays unchecked. This CDR3 is CASSITSGSHEQFF.